The rows below give T cell receptor beta chains drawn from one sample of a study of CD8 T cells in ankylosing spondylitis. TCRdb reanalysed the 5' RACE reads using MiXCR and keeps one entry per CDR3 protein. In the table there are over 150,000 distinct CDR3 sequences, roughly 20% of which are singletons. Input material: blood, either unsorted or a sorted T cell fraction (not recorded which). These receptors were collected from a male donor under 30 with ankylosing spondylitis or in good health (not recorded which). The CDR3 runs from the conserved cysteine through the conserved F or W. Size tells how often a clone was seen (once, few, many) or the class of an expanded clone, and some rows leave it out.

>TRBV29-1|few|TRBJ1-2
CSVVATNYGYTF
>TRBV29-1|-|TRBJ2-1
CSAGEGNSYNEQFF
>TRBV7-2|many|TRBJ2-7
CASSSGQFSYEQYF
>TRBV6-1|-|TRBJ1-3
CAGSDSISGNTIYF
>TRBV7-8|-|TRBJ1-3
CASSLASGSSGNTIYF
>TRBV9|many|TRBJ2-7
CASSVLAGNSYEQYF
>TRBV5-6|many|TRBJ2-6
CASAIVSGANVLTF
>TRBV6-2/TRBV6-3|many|TRBJ2-3
CASSYPQTDTQYF
>TRBV7-2|many|TRBJ2-3
CASSLALKSTDTQYF
>TRBV7-9|many|TRBJ2-7
CASSFRTGEHEQYF
>TRBV29-1|many|TRBJ1-5
CSVEGGEGQPQHF
>TRBV7-8|many|TRBJ2-5
CASRSGKGGETQYF
>TRBV29-1|-|TRBJ2-1
CSVAGRGLKPSSYNEQFF
>TRBV7-2|many|TRBJ2-7
CASSSMGLDEQYF
>TRBV29-1|many|TRBJ1-4
CSVEALTTGTLNEKLFF
>TRBV20-1|many|TRBJ1-2
CSATPQGSYGYTF
>TRBV20-1|many|TRBJ2-1
CSARVASGLRYNEQFF
>TRBV20-1|-|TRBJ2-5
CSVYSGSETQYF
>TRBV20-1|many|TRBJ2-1
CSAPRGTSDEQFF
>TRBV7-2|many|TRBJ1-1
CASSLGIDNARAGTEAFF
>TRBV9|many|TRBJ2-3
CASSGSAGATDTQYF
>TRBV20-1|once|TRBJ2-7
CSARPGQGPSGQYF
>TRBV25-1|many|TRBJ1-2
CASSEGRGGYTF
>TRBV14|many|TRBJ1-3
CASSRRGSGNTIYF
>TRBV4-2|many|TRBJ2-7
CASSQGQGLAAHYEQYF
>TRBV30|many|TRBJ1-5
CAWSVASNQPQHF
>TRBV14|many|TRBJ2-7
CASSPPDRAYEQYF